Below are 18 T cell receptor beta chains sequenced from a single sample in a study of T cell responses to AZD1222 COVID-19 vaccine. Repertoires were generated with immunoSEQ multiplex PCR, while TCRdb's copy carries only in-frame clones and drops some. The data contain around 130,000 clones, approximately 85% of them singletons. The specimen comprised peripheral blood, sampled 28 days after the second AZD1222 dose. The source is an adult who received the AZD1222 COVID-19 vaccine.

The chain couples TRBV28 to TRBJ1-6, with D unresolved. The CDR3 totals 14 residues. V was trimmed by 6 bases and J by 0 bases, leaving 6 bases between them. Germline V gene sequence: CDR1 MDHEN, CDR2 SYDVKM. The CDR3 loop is CASRSSSYNSPLHF. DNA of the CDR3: TGTGCCAGCAGAAGCAGCTCCTATAATTCACCCCTCCACTTT.

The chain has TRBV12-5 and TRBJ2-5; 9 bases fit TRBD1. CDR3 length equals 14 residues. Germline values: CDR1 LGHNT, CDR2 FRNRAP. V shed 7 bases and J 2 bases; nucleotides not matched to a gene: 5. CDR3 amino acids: CASAPGTGQETQYF. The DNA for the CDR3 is TGTGCTAGTGCTCCCGGGACAGGGCAAGAGACCCAGTACTTC.

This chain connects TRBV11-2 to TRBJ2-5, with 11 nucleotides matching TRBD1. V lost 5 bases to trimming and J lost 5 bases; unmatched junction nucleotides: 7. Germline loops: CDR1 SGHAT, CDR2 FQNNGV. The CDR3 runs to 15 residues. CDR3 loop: CASSQDRGLGETQYF. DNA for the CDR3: TGTGCCAGCAGCCAGGACAGGGGGCTAGGTGAGACCCAGTACTTC. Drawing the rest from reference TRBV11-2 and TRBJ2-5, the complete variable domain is EAGVAQSPRYKIIEKRQSVAFWCNPISGHATLYWYQQILGQGPKLLIQFQNNGVVDDSQLPKDRFSAERLKGVDSTLKIQPAKLEDSAVYLCASSQDRGLGETQYFGPGTRLLVL.

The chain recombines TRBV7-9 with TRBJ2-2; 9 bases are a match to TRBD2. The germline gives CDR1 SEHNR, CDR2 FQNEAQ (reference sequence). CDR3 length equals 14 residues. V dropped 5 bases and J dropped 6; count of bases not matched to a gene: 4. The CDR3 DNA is TGTGCCAGCAGCCGCGGGGGGGTTCCCGGGGAGCTGTTTTTT. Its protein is CASSRGGVPGELFF.

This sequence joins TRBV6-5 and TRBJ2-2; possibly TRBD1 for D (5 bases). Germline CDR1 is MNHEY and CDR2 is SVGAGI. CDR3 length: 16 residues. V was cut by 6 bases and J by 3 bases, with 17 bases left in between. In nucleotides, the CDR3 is TGTGCCAGCAGCTACGCAGGGATGGTTTACACCGGGGAGCTGTTTTTT. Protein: CASSYAGMVYTGELFF.

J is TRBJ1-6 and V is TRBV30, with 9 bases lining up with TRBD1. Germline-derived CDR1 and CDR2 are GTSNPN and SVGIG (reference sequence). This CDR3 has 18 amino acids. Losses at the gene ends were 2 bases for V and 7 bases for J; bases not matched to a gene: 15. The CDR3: CAWSLIVPGQGGNSPLHF. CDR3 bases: TGTGCCTGGAGTCTAATTGTCCCGGGACAGGGTGGCAATTCACCCCTCCACTTT.

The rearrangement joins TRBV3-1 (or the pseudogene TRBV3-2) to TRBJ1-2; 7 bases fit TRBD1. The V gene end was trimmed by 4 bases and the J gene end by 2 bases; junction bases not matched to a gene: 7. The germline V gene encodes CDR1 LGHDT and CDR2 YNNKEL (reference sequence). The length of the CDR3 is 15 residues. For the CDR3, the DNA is TGTGCCAGCAGCCGTCTGGACAGGTCCAACTATGGCTACACCTTC. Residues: CASSRLDRSNYGYTF.

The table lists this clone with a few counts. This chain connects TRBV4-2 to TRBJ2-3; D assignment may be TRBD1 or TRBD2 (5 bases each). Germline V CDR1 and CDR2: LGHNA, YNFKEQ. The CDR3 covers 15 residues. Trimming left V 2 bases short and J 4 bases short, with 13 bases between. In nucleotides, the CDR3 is TGTGCCAGCAGCCAACCGGGCAGGGACGCAGATACGCAGTATTTT. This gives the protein CASSQPGRDADTQYF.

CDR3 sequence: CASSLGYSNNSPLHF. The CDR3 nucleotides read TGTGCCAGCAGCTTGGGTTACAGTAATAATTCACCCCTCCACTTT. The chain combines TRBV7-2 with TRBJ1-6; D call uncertain. This CDR3 has 15 residues. Trimming shortened V by 3 bases and J by 5 bases, and 11 bases separated the two germline ends. Germline-derived CDR1 and CDR2 are SGHTA and FQGNSA.

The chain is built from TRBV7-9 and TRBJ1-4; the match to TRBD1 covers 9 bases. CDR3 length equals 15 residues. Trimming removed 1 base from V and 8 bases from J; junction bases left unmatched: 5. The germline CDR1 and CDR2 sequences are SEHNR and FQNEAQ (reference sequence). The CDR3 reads CASSLDRGQREKLFF. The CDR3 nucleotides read TGTGCCAGCAGCTTAGACAGGGGGCAAAGAGAAAAACTGTTTTTT.

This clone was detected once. CDR3 sequence: CASGPRGLSGNTIYF. CDR3 nucleotides: TGTGCCAGCGGTCCCAGGGGTTTATCTGGAAACACCATATATTTT. The chain links TRBV6-1 to TRBJ1-3; a possible D gene is TRBD1 (6 bases). CDR1 and CDR2 (germline): MNHNS, SASEGT. Trimming removed 8 bases at V and 1 base at J, with 15 bases between. The CDR3 covers 15 residues.

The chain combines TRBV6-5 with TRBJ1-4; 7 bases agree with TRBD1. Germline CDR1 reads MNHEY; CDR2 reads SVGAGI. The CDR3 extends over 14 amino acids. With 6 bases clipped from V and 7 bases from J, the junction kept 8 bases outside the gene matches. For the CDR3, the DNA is TGTGCCAGCAGGGCCGACGGGACAGTTGAAAAACTGTTTTTT. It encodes CASRADGTVEKLFF.

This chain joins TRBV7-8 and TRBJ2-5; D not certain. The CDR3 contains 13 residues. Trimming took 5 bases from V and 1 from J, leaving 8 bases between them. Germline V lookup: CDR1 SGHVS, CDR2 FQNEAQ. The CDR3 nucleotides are TGTGCCAGCAGCCCGTCAGTCCAAGAGACCCAGTACTTC. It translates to CASSPSVQETQYF.

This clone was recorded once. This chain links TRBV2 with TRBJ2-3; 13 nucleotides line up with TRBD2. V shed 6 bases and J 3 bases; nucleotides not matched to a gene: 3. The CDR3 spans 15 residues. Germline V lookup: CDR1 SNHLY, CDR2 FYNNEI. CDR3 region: CASREGLAGTDTQYF. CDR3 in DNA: TGTGCCAGCAGGGAGGGACTAGCGGGGACAGATACGCAGTATTTT. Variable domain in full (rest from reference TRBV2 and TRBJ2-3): EPEVTQTPSHQVTQMGQEVILRCVPISNHLYFYWYRQILGQKVEFLVSFYNNEISEKSEIFDDQFSVERPDGSNFTLKIRSTKLEDSAMYFCASREGLAGTDTQYFGPGTRLTVL.

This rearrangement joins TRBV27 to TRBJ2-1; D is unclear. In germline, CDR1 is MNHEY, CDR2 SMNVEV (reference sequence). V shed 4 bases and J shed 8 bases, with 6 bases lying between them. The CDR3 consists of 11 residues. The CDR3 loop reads CASSSFDEQFF. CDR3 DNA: TGTGCCAGCAGTTCGTTCGATGAGCAGTTCTTC.

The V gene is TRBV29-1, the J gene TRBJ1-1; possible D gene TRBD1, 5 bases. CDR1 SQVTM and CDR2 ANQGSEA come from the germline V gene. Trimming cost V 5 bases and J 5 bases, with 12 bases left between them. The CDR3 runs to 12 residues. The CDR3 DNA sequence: TGCAGCGTTCTTGACAGTGGGACTGAAGCTTTCTTT. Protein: CSVLDSGTEAFF.

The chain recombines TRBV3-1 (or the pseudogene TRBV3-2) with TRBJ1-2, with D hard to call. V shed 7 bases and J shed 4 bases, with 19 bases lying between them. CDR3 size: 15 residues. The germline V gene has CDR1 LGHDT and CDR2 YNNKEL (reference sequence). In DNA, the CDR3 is TGTGCCAGCAACCCCGATGGGAGGGTGGGCTATGGCTACACCTTC. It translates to CASNPDGRVGYGYTF.

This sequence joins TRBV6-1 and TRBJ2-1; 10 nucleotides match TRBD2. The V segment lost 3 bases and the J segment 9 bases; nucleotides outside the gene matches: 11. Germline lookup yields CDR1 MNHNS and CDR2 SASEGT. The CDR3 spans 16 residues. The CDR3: CASSDSLWLAGVEQFF. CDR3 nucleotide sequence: TGTGCCAGCAGTGATAGTCTATGGCTAGCGGGAGTTGAGCAGTTCTTC.